Following are 23 T cell receptor beta chains from one sample sequenced in a study of T cell responses to AZD1222 COVID-19 vaccine. Sequenced by immunoSEQ multiplex PCR; TCRdb stores in-frame clones only, minus some. The sample has 170,000 or so clones, 88% seen once. This material consisted of peripheral blood, taken 28 days after the second AZD1222 dose. These receptors all stem from an adult who received the AZD1222 COVID-19 vaccine.

The V gene is TRBV6-1, the J gene TRBJ1-6; 8 positions match TRBD1. The CDR3 spans 14 residues. Trimming cost V 3 bases and J 8 bases; bases outside gene matches: 3. CDR1 and CDR2 (germline): MNHNS, SASEGT. CDR3 amino acids: CASSDGQGHSPLHF. In nucleotides, the CDR3 is TGTGCCAGCAGTGACGGACAGGGACATTCACCCCTCCACTTT.

The chain employs TRBV9 and TRBJ1-1, with TRBD1 matching 7 bases. The junction had 1 base not matched to a gene; V was cut back by 0 bases and J by 8 bases. This CDR3 spans 12 amino acids. The V gene's germline CDR1 is SGDLS and CDR2 YYNGEE. The CDR3 region has the DNA TGTGCCAGCAGCGTAGCACAGGGGGAAGCTTTCTTT. It specifies CASSVAQGEAFF.

The V and J genes are TRBV11-3 and TRBJ2-1; weak D call: TRBD1 (6 bases). The CDR3 loop spans 15 amino acids. The V end was cut by 0 bases, the J end by 3 bases, with 9 bases between. CDR1 and CDR2 from the germline V gene are SGHNT and YENEEA. CDR3 DNA: TGTGCCAGCAGCTTAGACCAGGACAGCTACAATGAGCAGTTCTTC. As protein: CASSLDQDSYNEQFF.

V gene TRBV4-1 combines with J gene TRBJ2-1; TRBD2 aligns across 10 bases. With 4 bases clipped from V and 3 bases from J, the junction kept 6 bases outside the gene matches. CDR1 is MGHRA, CDR2 YSYEKL, per germline. The CDR3 has 16 amino acids. Here the CDR3 reads CASSPPSGGHYNEQFF. The CDR3 DNA reads TGCGCCAGCAGCCCCCCTAGCGGGGGCCACTACAATGAGCAGTTCTTC.

V usage is TRBV3-1 (or the pseudogene TRBV3-2) and J usage is TRBJ2-7; D is unclear. The CDR3 has 14 amino acids. CDR1 is LGHDT and CDR2 is YNNKEL in the germline V gene (reference sequence). V dropped 2 bases and J dropped 1 base, with 9 bases sitting between them. In DNA form, the CDR3 reads TGTGCCAGCAGCCAATCAACAGCTTCCTACGAGCAGTACTTC. Its protein product is CASSQSTASYEQYF.

This chain joins TRBV4-3 and TRBJ2-3; 7 nucleotides line up with TRBD2. The V gene's germline CDR1 is LGHNA and CDR2 YSLEER. The CDR3 length is 14 residues. V was pared by 0 bases and J by 7 bases, with 4 bases of the junction left unmatched. CDR3 DNA sequence: TGCGCCAGCAGCCAAGAACGGGACTACTATACGCAGTATTTT. Translating gives CASSQERDYYTQYF.

There are a few counts of this clone. The chain uses TRBV5-6 and TRBJ1-6; perhaps TRBD1 as D (5 bases). The germline V and J ends were trimmed by 0 bases and 7 bases, with 11 bases remaining between them. CDR1 and CDR2 from the germline V gene are SGHDT and YYEEEE. This CDR3 has 15 residues. The CDR3 region has the DNA TGTGCCAGCAGCTTGGTAGCAGGGCCCAATTCACCCCTCCACTTT. It specifies CASSLVAGPNSPLHF.

This clone showed up just a few times. The chain carries TRBV3-1 (or the pseudogene TRBV3-2) and TRBJ1-1; no firm D call. The germline CDR1 and CDR2 sequences are LGHDT and YNNKEL (reference sequence). This CDR3 is 11 amino acids long. V shed 2 bases and J shed 8 bases, with 6 bases lying between them. The CDR3 reads CASSQRQEAFF. The CDR3, as DNA: TGTGCCAGCAGCCAACGGCAAGAAGCTTTCTTT.

The chain joins TRBV6-5 to TRBJ1-1, with D unclear. Per germline, CDR1 MNHEY and CDR2 SVGAGI. The V and J ends lost 2 bases and 1 base respectively, with 11 bases between them. The CDR3 is made up of 15 amino acids. CDR3 nucleotide sequence: TGTGCCAGCAGTTACATGTCGGCAGGGAACACTGAAGCTTTCTTT. It encodes CASSYMSAGNTEAFF.

V and J are TRBV19 and TRBJ2-7; D tentatively reads TRBD1 or TRBD2 (5 bases each). The V gene lost 6 bases and the J gene lost 6 bases, with 18 bases spanning the gap. Germline CDR1 LNHDA, CDR2 SQIVND (reference sequence). The CDR3 sequence is 14 residues long. CDR3 protein: CASRVGTVGAEQYF. CDR3 nucleotide sequence: TGTGCCAGTAGGGTGGGCACCGTCGGGGCCGAGCAGTACTTC.

The sample holds one count of this clone. This chain connects TRBV6-5 to TRBJ1-6, with TRBD1 matching 7 bases. CDR1 MNHEY and CDR2 SVGAGI come from the germline V gene. After removal of 6 bases from V and 11 bases from J, the junction contained 13 bases not matched to a gene. The CDR3 totals 15 residues. In DNA form, the CDR3 reads TGTGCCAGCAGCAAAGACAGGGATATGATCCCACCCCTCCACTTT. Protein product: CASSKDRDMIPPLHF.

V usage is TRBV28 and J usage is TRBJ1-2; no firm D call. V gave up 7 bases and J gave up 1 base, with 22 bases separating them. CDR3 size: 17 residues. The germline V gene encodes CDR1 MDHEN and CDR2 SYDVKM. CDR3 nucleotides: TGTGCCAGCAACCTAAGGGCCCTCAGGAATTTTAACTATGGCTACACCTTC. Protein sequence: CASNLRALRNFNYGYTF.

The chain is built from TRBV3-1 (or the pseudogene TRBV3-2) and TRBJ2-1, with 13 bases identical to TRBD2. This CDR3 comprises 16 residues. V gave up 4 bases and J gave up 8 bases; unmatched junction bases: 8. CDR1 and CDR2 from the germline V gene are LGHDT and YNNKEL (reference sequence). CDR3 amino acids: CASSLPLAGGQDEQFF. CDR3 nucleotides: TGTGCCAGCAGCCTCCCACTAGCGGGGGGGCAGGATGAGCAGTTCTTC.

There are a few counts of this clone. This chain joins TRBV5-6 and TRBJ2-1, with D unclear. The CDR3 covers 14 residues. V dropped 4 bases and J dropped 0 bases, with 8 bases sitting between them. The germline V gene has CDR1 SGHDT and CDR2 YYEEEE. CDR3 bases: TGTGCCAGCAGCCCAACGAGCTCCTACAATGAGCAGTTCTTC. It codes for CASSPTSSYNEQFF.

This chain joins TRBV7-9 and TRBJ1-3; 7 bases map to TRBD1. This CDR3 contains 15 residues. Germline CDR1 is SEHNR and CDR2 is FQNEAQ (reference sequence). Unmatched junction bases numbered 5, after V lost 5 bases and J lost 1 base. The CDR3 nucleotides are TGTGCCAGCAGCCGGGACAGTGGGTCTGGAAACACCATATATTTT. Translation: CASSRDSGSGNTIYF.

The rearrangement uses TRBV5-8 and TRBJ2-1; D not resolved. Per the germline V gene, CDR1 is SGHTS and CDR2 is YDEGEE. The CDR3 loop spans 13 amino acids. V was trimmed by 0 bases and J by 5 bases, leaving 6 bases between them. The CDR3 is CASSLDFNNEQFF. As DNA, the CDR3 is TGTGCCAGCAGCTTGGACTTTAACAATGAGCAGTTCTTC. Full variable domain (remainder filled in from reference TRBV5-8 and TRBJ2-1): EAGVTQSPTHLIKTRGQQATLRCSPISGHTSVYWYQQALGLGLQFLLWYDEGEERNRGNFPPRFSGRQFPNYSSELNVNALELEDSALYLCASSLDFNNEQFFGPGTRLTVL.

Of note for this clone: Other DNA sequences in the sample encode the same CDR3. The chain carries TRBV27 and TRBJ2-3, with D maybe TRBD2 (6 bases). In germline, CDR1 is MNHEY, CDR2 SMNVEV (reference sequence). The length of the CDR3 is 14 residues. V lost 2 bases to trimming and J lost 0 bases, with 6 bases between them. The CDR3 here is CASSLGGSTDTQYF. DNA of the CDR3: TGTGCCAGCAGTTTAGGGGGGAGCACAGATACGCAGTATTTT.

The J gene is TRBJ2-2, the V gene TRBV3-1 (or the pseudogene TRBV3-2), with D hard to call. The V end lost 5 bases, the J end lost 0 bases, and 13 bases lay between the germline ends. Germline V CDR1 and CDR2: LGHDT, YNNKEL (reference sequence). This CDR3 spans 16 amino acids. CDR3 amino acids: CASSSRTPSNTGELFF. The DNA for the CDR3 is TGTGCCAGCAGCTCCCGGACCCCGTCGAACACCGGGGAGCTGTTTTTT.

The V and J genes are TRBV5-8 and TRBJ2-1; 12 bases fit TRBD2. The V gene end was trimmed by 2 bases and the J gene end by 2 bases; junction bases not matched to a gene: 2. The CDR3 length is 16 residues. Germline assignment: CDR1 SGHTS and CDR2 YDEGEE. The CDR3 bases are TGTGCCAGCAGCTTCCCTAGCGGGGGGGCCTACAATGAGCAGTTCTTC. Translated: CASSFPSGGAYNEQFF.

The genes are TRBV7-9 and TRBJ1-5, with D possibly TRBD1 on 5 matching bases. Trimming took 1 base from V and 4 from J, leaving 11 bases between them. The germline V gene has CDR1 SEHNR and CDR2 FQNEAQ (reference sequence). There are 15 residues in the CDR3. For the CDR3, the DNA is TGTGCCAGCAGCTTAGGGGGCGGGAGAAATCAGCCCCAGCATTTT. Its protein is CASSLGGGRNQPQHF.

The chain's CDR3 is CASSPLGGDTGELFF. The CDR3 DNA follows: TGTGCCAGCAGTCCCCTGGGGGGGGACACCGGGGAGCTGTTTTTT. The chain employs TRBV6-5 and TRBJ2-2; TRBD2 matches 7 bases. CDR1 is MNHEY, CDR2 SVGAGI, per germline. V was pared by 5 bases and J by 3 bases, with 6 bases of the junction left unmatched. This CDR3 is built from 15 residues.

The chain employs TRBV7-9 and TRBJ2-7; 8 bases align to TRBD1. The CDR3 is 14 residues long. The junction had 4 bases not matched to a gene; V was cut back by 3 bases and J by 3 bases. CDR1 is SEHNR and CDR2 is FQNEAQ in the germline V gene (reference sequence). CDR3 loop: CASSFGQGNYEQYF. The DNA for the CDR3 is TGTGCCAGCAGCTTCGGACAGGGTAACTACGAGCAGTACTTC.

V and J are TRBV24-1 and TRBJ2-2, with D possibly matching TRBD2 (6 bases). V was clipped by 3 bases and J by 1 base, with 14 bases between them. The CDR3 covers 17 residues. The germline gives CDR1 KGHDR, CDR2 SFDVKD. The CDR3 is CATSDRRVTLNTGELFF. CDR3 nucleotide sequence: TGTGCCACCAGTGATCGGAGGGTGACACTGAACACCGGGGAGCTGTTTTTT.